This T cell receptor beta chain was recovered during a study of T cell responses to AZD1222 COVID-19 vaccine. The CDR3 is made up of 16 amino acids. V lost 4 bases and J lost 3, with 17 bases in between. In germline, CDR1 is SGHDT, CDR2 YYEEEE. Here immunoSEQ multiplex PCR was the method, and the copy in TCRdb shows in-frame clones only, minus some. The sample yields under 150,000 clones, roughly 90% seen once. The sequenced sample was peripheral blood, obtained on day 0 of AZD1222 vaccination. The TCR comes from an adult in good health. The chain carries TRBV5-6 and TRBJ1-5; weak D call: TRBD1 (6 bases). CDR3 loop: CASSGRDTPYNQPQHF. CDR3 bases: TGTGCCAGCAGCGGACGGGACACCCCCTACAATCAGCCCCAGCATTTT.